Following are 19 T cell receptor beta chains from one sample sequenced in a study of identifying expanded T cells in peripheral blood (dated by TCRdb to about 2019). The library was prepared using the immunoSEQ multiplex PCR assay. The immuneACCESS repertoire file appears here via TCRdb, limited to in-frame rearrangements. These files lack a portion of the clones; in checked studies, under half of the deficit traces to unresolved V genes, and the cause of the others is not known. The sample data list approximately 100,000 clones, and roughly nine tenths of these were observed just once. The ten biggest clones cover 15% to 20% of the sample. The sequenced sample consisted of blood. The receptors derive from a person aged 18 to 75 in good health.

The chain carries TRBV5-4 and TRBJ1-2; a possible D gene is TRBD1 (6 bases). CDR1 and CDR2 from the germline V gene are SGHNT and YYREEE (reference sequence). This CDR3 is 15 amino acids long. V was cut by 0 bases and J by 0 bases, with 9 bases left in between. The CDR3 coding sequence is TGTGCCAGCAGCTTGGGGGGGCGTTCTAACTATGGCTACACCTTC. This translates into CASSLGGRSNYGYTF.

V gene TRBV7-2 combines with J gene TRBJ2-3; D ambiguous. This CDR3 spans 12 amino acids. Trimming shortened V by 4 bases and J by 8 bases, and 10 bases separated the two germline ends. From germline, CDR1 is SGHTA and CDR2 FQGNSA. CDR3 sequence: CASSYRSSTQYF. CDR3 bases: TGTGCCAGCAGCTACAGATCTAGTACGCAGTATTTT.

The chain uses TRBV10-2 and TRBJ2-1, with D hard to call. V was pared by 7 bases and J by 6 bases, with 19 bases between. The CDR3 spans 15 residues. Per germline, CDR1 WSHSY and CDR2 SAAADI. The CDR3 DNA reads TGCGCCAGCATGGCAGAGGCCCTCACCCTCAATGAGCAGTTCTTC. Translating it yields CASMAEALTLNEQFF.

This clone was seen at least ten times. This sequence joins TRBV7-9 and TRBJ2-1; D remains ambiguous. This CDR3 is built from 18 residues. The V end lost 5 bases, the J end lost 2 bases, and 22 bases lay between the germline ends. CDR1 and CDR2 (germline): SEHNR, FQNEAQ (reference sequence). Here the CDR3 DNA reads TGTGCCAGCAGCCCCGGGTTTCTCAGAGCGAGGACCTACAATGAGCAGTTCTTC. Its protein is CASSPGFLRARTYNEQFF.

The J gene is TRBJ2-7, the V gene TRBV12-5, with 9 bases identical to TRBD1. This CDR3 comprises 16 residues. The germline V gene has CDR1 LGHNT and CDR2 FRNRAP. The ends lost 2 bases at V and 2 bases at J; junction bases unmatched: 7. The CDR3 bases are TGTGCTAGTGGTTTGACCACAGGGGGCTTCGCCTACGAGCAGTACTTC. It translates to CASGLTTGGFAYEQYF.

V usage is TRBV6-5 and J usage is TRBJ1-1; D uncertain. The ends were cut back, 6 bases at V and 4 bases at J, with 9 bases in the middle. Per the germline V gene, CDR1 is MNHEY and CDR2 is SVGAGI. This CDR3 region has 12 residues. CDR3 region: CASSPIGTEAFF. The CDR3 nucleotides read TGTGCCAGCAGCCCCATAGGCACTGAAGCTTTCTTT.

DNA for the CDR3: TGTGCCAGCAGCTTAGTGGCCCATAGCAATCAGCCCCAGCATTTT. It yields the protein CASSLVAHSNQPQHF. The chain recombines TRBV7-2 with TRBJ1-5; D uncertain. Germline loops: CDR1 SGHTA, CDR2 FQGNSA. This CDR3 has 15 amino acids. Trimming shortened V by 1 base and J by 0 bases, and 7 bases separated the two germline ends.

The V and J genes are TRBV5-6 and TRBJ1-2; 7 bases match TRBD1. Germline V lookup: CDR1 SGHDT, CDR2 YYEEEE. The CDR3 is 15 residues long. V was clipped by 2 bases and J by 2 bases; unmatched bases: 6. The CDR3 is CASSFLDRTNYGYTF. Written as DNA, the CDR3 is TGTGCCAGCAGCTTTCTGGACAGGACGAACTATGGCTACACCTTC.

The chain links TRBV9 to TRBJ1-2; tentatively, D is TRBD1 (5 bases). The CDR3 consists of 13 residues. The germline gives CDR1 SGDLS, CDR2 YYNGEE. V was pared by 7 bases and J by 3 bases, with 13 bases between. The chain's CDR3 is CASGDGGYYGYTF. The CDR3 bases are TGTGCCAGCGGGGACGGTGGGTACTATGGCTACACCTTC.

The CDR3 loop is CASSATPGYEQYF. The CDR3 DNA reads as TGTGCCAGCAGCGCTACCCCCGGGTACGAGCAGTACTTC. J is TRBJ2-7 and V is TRBV9; D not certain. Germline loops: CDR1 SGDLS, CDR2 YYNGEE. This CDR3 has 13 residues. The V end lost 3 bases, the J end lost 4 bases, and 11 bases lay between the germline ends.

The V and J genes are TRBV11-2 and TRBJ1-3; no reliable D call. Germline lookup yields CDR1 SGHAT and CDR2 FQNNGV. Trimming left V 5 bases short and J 0 bases short, with 2 bases between. This CDR3 contains 12 residues. In nucleotides, the CDR3 is TGTGCCAGCAGCCCCTCTGGAAACACCATATATTTT. Its translation: CASSPSGNTIYF.

In the case of this clone: Given the absence of the conserved phenylalanine or tryptophan at the CDR3 end, a read error is likely. The genes are TRBV19 and TRBJ2-7; D gene uncertain. V lost 5 bases and J 3 bases, leaving 5 bases between the germline ends. The CDR3 covers 11 residues. Germline V gene data show CDR1 as LNHDA and CDR2 as SQIVND (reference sequence). The CDR3 region has the DNA TGTGCCAGTAGTTCATACTACGAGCAGTACCTC. Residues: CASSSYYEQYL.

This rearrangement joins TRBV7-2 to TRBJ1-2; D is unresolved. The V and J ends lost 0 bases and 9 bases respectively, with 5 bases between them. This CDR3 has 11 residues. Germline assignment: CDR1 SGHTA and CDR2 FQGNSA. DNA for the CDR3: TGTGCCAGCAGCTTAGCCGGGAGCTACACCTTC. Translated: CASSLAGSYTF.

V usage is TRBV5-5 and J usage is TRBJ1-2; 12 nucleotides line up with TRBD1. The CDR3 loop spans 15 amino acids. V dropped 3 bases and J dropped 3; count of bases not matched to a gene: 3. Germline V gene data show CDR1 as SGHKS and CDR2 as YYEKEE (reference sequence). The CDR3 DNA follows: TGTGCCAGCAGCTCCGGGACAGGGGGCGACTATGGCTACACCTTC. Amino acids: CASSSGTGGDYGYTF.

The chain employs TRBV2 and TRBJ1-6; D is undetermined. V shed 5 bases and J shed 7 bases, with 9 bases lying between them. Germline V gene lookup returns CDR1 SNHLY and CDR2 FYNNEI. The CDR3 contains 13 residues. CDR3 sequence reads: CASSPNLNSPLHF. CDR3 bases: TGTGCCAGCAGTCCGAACCTGAATTCACCCCTCCACTTT. Combining the CDR3 with reference TRBV2 and TRBJ1-6 gives the whole variable domain EPEVTQTPSHQVTQMGQEVILRCVPISNHLYFYWYRQILGQKVEFLVSFYNNEISEKSEIFDDQFSVERPDGSNFTLKIRSTKLEDSAMYFCASSPNLNSPLHFGNGTRLTVT.

The chain is built from TRBV11-1 and TRBJ2-7, with D hard to call. The CDR3 loop spans 15 amino acids. V was clipped by 5 bases and J by 5 bases, with 19 bases between them. CDR1 and CDR2 (germline): SGHAT, FQDESV (reference sequence). The CDR3: CASSPFLLGYDEQYF. The CDR3 DNA is TGTGCCAGCAGCCCCTTCCTCCTCGGATACGACGAGCAGTACTTC. Full variable domain (remainder filled in from reference TRBV11-1 and TRBJ2-7): EAEVAQSPRYKITEKSQAVAFWCDPISGHATLYWYRQILGQGPELLVQFQDESVVDDSQLPKDRFSAERLKGVDSTLKIQPAELGDSAMYLCASSPFLLGYDEQYFGPGTRLTVT.

The CDR3 DNA sequence: TGTGCCAGCAGTCCCCGGGGGGGGGCAGATTACTACGAGCAGTACTTC. It encodes CASSPRGGADYYEQYF. The genes are TRBV7-9 and TRBJ2-7; 8 bases are a match to TRBD2. The germline CDR1 and CDR2 sequences are SEHNR and FQNEAQ (reference sequence). J lost 3 bases, V lost 6 bases, and 13 bases had no gene match. This CDR3 comprises 16 residues.

This rearrangement joins TRBV27 to TRBJ1-5; D remains ambiguous. Trimming removed 5 bases at V and 0 bases at J, with 8 bases between. Germline values: CDR1 MNHEY, CDR2 SMNVEV (reference sequence). This CDR3 spans 14 amino acids. The CDR3 loop is CASSPHGSNQPQHF. Written as DNA, the CDR3 is TGTGCCAGCAGTCCGCACGGTAGCAATCAGCCCCAGCATTTT.

The rearrangement uses TRBV2 and TRBJ2-7; D is perhaps TRBD2 (6 bases). The V gene lost 6 bases and the J gene lost 6 bases, with 12 bases spanning the gap. Germline-derived CDR1 and CDR2 are SNHLY and FYNNEI. There are 12 residues in the CDR3. The CDR3 is CASSGGQSEQYF. The CDR3 bases are TGTGCCAGCAGCGGAGGGCAGAGCGAGCAGTACTTC.